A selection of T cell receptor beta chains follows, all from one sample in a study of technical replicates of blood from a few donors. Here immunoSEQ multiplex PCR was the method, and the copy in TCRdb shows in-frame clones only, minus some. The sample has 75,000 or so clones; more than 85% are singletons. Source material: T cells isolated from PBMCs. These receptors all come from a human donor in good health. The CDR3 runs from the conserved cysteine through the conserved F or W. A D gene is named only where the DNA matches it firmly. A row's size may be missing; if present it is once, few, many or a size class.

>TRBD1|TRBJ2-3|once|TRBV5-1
TGCGCCAGCACTCTGACAGGGGCGGTGAGTACGCAGTATTTT
CASTLTGAVSTQYF
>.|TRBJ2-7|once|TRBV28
TGTGCCAGCAGGGGGGCTCTCTCCTACGAGCAGTACTTC
CASRGALSYEQYF
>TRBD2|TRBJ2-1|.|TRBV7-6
TGTGCCAGCAGCTTAGGGGGACTACAATACAATGAGCAGTTCTTC
CASSLGGLQYNEQFF
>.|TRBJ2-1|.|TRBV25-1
TGTGCCAGCAGTTGGGTTGGGCTAGCGCCCTACAATGAGCAGTTCTTC
CASSWVGLAPYNEQFF
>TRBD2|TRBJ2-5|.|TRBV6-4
TGTGCCAGCAGGGTATGGCGGGGGCAAGAGACCCAGTACTTC
CASRVWRGQETQYF
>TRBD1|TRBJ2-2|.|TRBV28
TGTGCCAGCAGTTTAGTGGGACAGGGAACGCACACCGGGGAGCTGTTTTTT
CASSLVGQGTHTGELFF
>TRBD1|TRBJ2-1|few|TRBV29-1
TGCAGCGTTCTCAGGGACAGGGCCTCCTACAATGAGCAGTTCTTC
CSVLRDRASYNEQFF
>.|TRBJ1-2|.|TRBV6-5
TGTGCCAGCAGGTTTACCGCGGGATCCCCCTATGGCTACACCTTC
CASRFTAGSPYGYTF
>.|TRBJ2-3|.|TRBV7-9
TGTGCCAGCAGCTTATTTCAGGCTAGCACAGATACGCAGTATTTT
CASSLFQASTDTQYF
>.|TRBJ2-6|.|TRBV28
TGTGCCAGCAGTTTACTCTCTGGGGCCAACGTCCTGACTTTC
CASSLLSGANVLTF
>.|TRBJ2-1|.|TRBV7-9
TGTGCCAGCAGCGACGGTAGTACTAGTTCTTATTACAATGAGCAGTTCTTC
CASSDGSTSSYYNEQFF
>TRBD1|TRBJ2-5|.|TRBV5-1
TGCGCCAGCAGCTCAGGGACAGTTGAAAAGGCCCAGTACTTC
CASSSGTVEKAQYF
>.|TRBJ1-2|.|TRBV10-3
TGTGCCATCAGTGATGAGAGCCCTTCGAATGGCTACACCTTC
CAISDESPSNGYTF
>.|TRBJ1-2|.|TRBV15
TGTGCCACCAGCAGAGACACATATGGCTACACCTTC
CATSRDTYGYTF
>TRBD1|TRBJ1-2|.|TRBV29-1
TGCAGCGTTCGCCCGGTGACAGGGGAGACGAGGGGCTACACCTTC
CSVRPVTGETRGYTF
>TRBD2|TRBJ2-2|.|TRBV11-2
TGTGCCAGCAGCTCTGTCCGGACTAGCTCCCCCGGGGAGCTGTTTTTT
CASSSVRTSSPGELFF
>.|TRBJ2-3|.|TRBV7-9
TGTGCCAGCAGCTTAGATCCCCCGAGCACAGATACGCAGTATTTT
CASSLDPPSTDTQYF
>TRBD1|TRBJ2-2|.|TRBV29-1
TGCAGCCTAGGGACAGGCACCGGGGAGCTGTTTTTT
CSLGTGTGELFF
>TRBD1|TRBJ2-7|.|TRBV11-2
TGTGCCAGCAGCTGGACAGGGGGTCTCTCCTACGAGCAGTACTTC
CASSWTGGLSYEQYF
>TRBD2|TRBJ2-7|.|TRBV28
TGTGCCAGCAGTTTAACCCGGACTAGCGGGAGATACGAGCAGTACTTC
CASSLTRTSGRYEQYF
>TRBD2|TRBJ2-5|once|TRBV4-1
TGCGCCAGCAGCCAAGTCGAACTAGCGGTCGGGGAGACCCAGTACTTC
CASSQVELAVGETQYF
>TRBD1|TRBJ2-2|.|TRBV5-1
TGCGCCAGCAGCTCAGATTGGACAGGAAAAAACACCGGGGAGCTGTTTTTT
CASSSDWTGKNTGELFF
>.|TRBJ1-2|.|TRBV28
TGTGCCAGCAGTTTCCCACAGAACTATGGCTACACCTTC
CASSFPQNYGYTF
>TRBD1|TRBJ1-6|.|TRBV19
TGTGCCAGTTCTCGAAAAACCGGGACAGGGGGCCAAAATAATTCACCCCTCCACTTT
CASSRKTGTGGQNNSPLHF
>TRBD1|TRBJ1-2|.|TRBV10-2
TGCGCCAGCGGGACAGGGCAGGGCTACACCTTC
CASGTGQGYTF
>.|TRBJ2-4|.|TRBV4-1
TGCGCCAGCAGCCGGAGGGTTTTGGCCAAAAACATTCAGTACTTC
CASSRRVLAKNIQYF
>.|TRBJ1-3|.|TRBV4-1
TGCGCCAGCAGCCCGAGGACAAACTCTGGAAACACCATATATTTT
CASSPRTNSGNTIYF
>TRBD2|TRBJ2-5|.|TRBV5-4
TGTGCCAGCAGCTTGGCACCGCGGGAGTCGGAGACCCAGTACTTC
CASSLAPRESETQYF
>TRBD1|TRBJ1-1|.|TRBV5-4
TGTGCCAGCAGCTTGGGGCCAGGACAGGGGGCGCAAGGTCTTGAAGCTTTCTTT
CASSLGPGQGAQGLEAFF
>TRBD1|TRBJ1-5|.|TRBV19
TGTGCCAGTAGTTTACTGGGACAGGCTAATCAGCCCCAGCATTTT
CASSLLGQANQPQHF
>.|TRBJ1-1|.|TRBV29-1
TGCAGCGTTGGCAACAGGTTGTCGGGCACTGAAGCTTTCTTT
CSVGNRLSGTEAFF
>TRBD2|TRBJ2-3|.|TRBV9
TGTGCCAGCAGCGTAGTGGGCGGGGGGGCCCAAGTTTCAGATACGCAGTATTTT
CASSVVGGGAQVSDTQYF
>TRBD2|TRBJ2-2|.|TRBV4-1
TGCGCCAGCAGCCAAGAAGTGGTAGGACTAGCGGGCAACACCGGGGAGCTGTTTTTT
CASSQEVVGLAGNTGELFF